One sample yielded the 20 T cell receptor beta chains listed below, sequenced in a study of breast tumors, draining lymph nodes, adjacent tissues. TCRdb reanalysed the multiplex PCR reads using MiXCR and keeps one entry per CDR3 protein. The data show approximately 89,000 distinct CDR3 sequences, approximately 29% seen once. Breast cancer patients provided tissue from their axillary draining lymph nodes. The sample consisted of axillary lymph node tissue. All receptors come from a female donor with breast cancer. Some clones in this sample may be carry-over from other donors' samples.

This clonotype was seen repeatedly, ten times or more. This chain uses TRBV5-1 with TRBJ2-5; 7 bases match TRBD2. The length of the CDR3 is 13 residues. V lost 1 base and J lost 3; bases outside the gene matches: 0. In germline, CDR1 is SGHRS, CDR2 YFSETQ. CDR3 protein: CASSLSGEETQYF. The CDR3 DNA follows: TGCGCCAGCAGCTTGAGCGGGGAAGAGACCCAGTACTTC. Variable domain in full (rest from reference TRBV5-1 and TRBJ2-5): KAGVTQTPRYLIKTRGQQVTLSCSPISGHRSVSWYQQTPGQGLQFLFEYFSETQRNKGNFPGRFSGRQFSNSRSEMNVSTLELGDSALYLCASSLSGEETQYFGPGTRLLVL.

With respect to this clonotype: A read error is possible here, since a much larger clone lies one base away. The chain has TRBV20-1 and TRBJ2-7, with a weak D call TRBD1 (5 bases). Germline CDR1 reads DFQATT; CDR2 reads SNEGSKA (reference sequence). Trimming left V 5 bases short and J 6 bases short, with 20 bases between. This CDR3 has 14 amino acids. As DNA, the CDR3 is TGCAGTGCTCTTAAGGGGCCCTTCCCCTCCGAGCAGTACTTC. As protein: CSALKGPFPSEQYF.

Comments on this clonotype: A much larger clone lies one base from this, so it may be a read error. V usage is TRBV27 and J usage is TRBJ2-1; no clear D. The CDR3 spans 12 residues. The germline V gene encodes CDR1 MNHEY and CDR2 SMNVEV (reference sequence). CDR3 in amino acids: CASSLLGGERFF. For the CDR3, the DNA is TGTGCCAGCAGTTTATTAGGCGGTGAGCGGTTCTTC.

The chain recombines TRBV14 with TRBJ1-4; no definite D call. The CDR3 runs to 13 residues. V dropped 3 bases and J dropped 8 bases, with 10 bases sitting between them. The germline CDR1 and CDR2 sequences are SGHDN and FVKESK. The CDR3 bases are TGTGCCAGCAGCCAGAGTCTTGGGGAAAAACTGTTTTTT. Translated, it gives CASSQSLGEKLFF.

As to this clonotype: One end of the junction does not line up with germline, which may come from a read error. This chain joins TRBV7-8 and TRBJ2-7, with 7 nucleotides matching TRBD1. In germline, CDR1 is SGHVS, CDR2 FQNEAQ. There are 14 residues in the CDR3. The CDR3 sequence: CAGSSSDRFVEQYF. DNA of the CDR3: TGTGCCGGCAGCTCGTCGGACAGGTTTGTGGAGCAGTACTTC.

This clonotype was counted many times. The chain uses TRBV27 and TRBJ1-6; the D gene is possibly TRBD1 (5 bases). The CDR3 contains 15 residues. In germline, CDR1 is MNHEY, CDR2 SMNVEV (reference sequence). V was trimmed by 5 bases and J by 8 bases, leaving 16 bases between them. The CDR3 nucleotides are TGTGCCAGCAGTCCCTTGGGGCCAGATTATTCACCCCTCCACTTT. Its translation is CASSPLGPDYSPLHF.

About this clonotype itself: At one of its ends the junction is not consistent with the germline gene, which may arise from a read error. The chain employs TRBV6-9 and TRBJ1-4; D unclear. The CDR3 runs 18 residues. Per germline, CDR1 MNHGY and CDR2 SVAAGI. This CDR3 is CAIDQATLEDSTSEKLLF. DNA of the CDR3: TGTGCCATCGACCAGGCGACGCTCGAAGATTCAACTAGTGAAAAACTGCTTTTT.

This clonotype was seen at least ten times. The gene calls are TRBV18 and TRBJ2-1; D call uncertain. Germline V gene data show CDR1 as KGHSH and CDR2 as LQKENI. The CDR3 is made up of 14 amino acids. Trimming removed 0 bases at V and 7 bases at J, with 10 bases between. The CDR3 region is CASSPPPRTNEQFF. The CDR3 DNA sequence: TGTGCCAGCTCACCACCGCCCCGAACAAATGAGCAGTTCTTC.

For the CDR3, the DNA is TGCAGTGCTAGAAGGGGCAGTTTGAACACTGAAGCTTTCTTT. It is translated as CSARRGSLNTEAFF. This rearrangement joins TRBV20-1 to TRBJ1-1; D perhaps matches TRBD1 (5 bases). CDR1 is DFQATT, CDR2 SNEGSKA, per germline (reference sequence). The CDR3 totals 14 residues. Trimming took 2 bases from V and 0 from J, leaving 10 bases between them.

On this clonotype itself: The junction departs from the called germline gene at one end, perhaps through a read error. This chain uses TRBV4-3 with TRBJ2-1; TRBD2 agrees at 13 bases. This CDR3 is built from 17 residues. In germline, CDR1 is LGHNA, CDR2 YSLEER. CDR3 DNA: TGCGCCAGCAGCCGAAACACCGGGACTAGCGGGAAGAATGAGCAGCTCTTC. Protein product: CASSRNTGTSGKNEQLF.

A remark on this clonotype: A read error may be the cause here, since a much bigger clone is one base away. The chain has TRBV15 and TRBJ2-7, with D perhaps TRBD2 (5 bases). CDR3 length: 13 residues. Germline-derived CDR1 and CDR2 are LNHNV and YYDKDF (reference sequence). CDR3 in amino acids: CAASDPSRYEQYF. CDR3 nucleotides: TGTGCCGCCAGCGATCCTAGCCGCTACGAGCAGTACTTC.

This clonotype was seen a few times. This rearrangement joins TRBV6-1 to TRBJ1-1; D gene uncertain. The CDR3 is 11 amino acids. Germline V gene lookup returns CDR1 MNHNS and CDR2 SASEGT. The ends were cut back, 1 base at V and 7 bases at J, with 4 bases in the middle. The CDR3 bases are TGTGCCAGCAGTGAAGTCCGTGAAGCTTTCTTT. Its translation is CASSEVREAFF.

Ten or more counts support this clonotype. The V call is TRBV20-1, the J call TRBJ2-7, with 8 bases that match TRBD1. The ends lost 3 bases at V and 4 bases at J; junction bases unmatched: 11. CDR1 DFQATT and CDR2 SNEGSKA come from the germline V gene (reference sequence). CDR3 size: 15 residues. The CDR3 region has the DNA TGCAGTGCTAGGGCTACGGACAGGGTTACATACGAGCAGTACTTC. This translates into CSARATDRVTYEQYF.

The count of this clonotype is one. Here the CDR3 reads CASSLARQFGVVITNEKLFF. The CDR3 nucleotides are TGTGCCAGCAGCTTAGCGCGACAATTTGGGGTTGTAATCACTAATGAAAAACTGTTTTTT. The rearrangement links TRBV7-9 to TRBJ1-4; D gene unclear. V was trimmed by 0 bases and J by 2 bases, leaving 22 bases between them. The germline V gene encodes CDR1 SEHNR and CDR2 FQNEAQ (reference sequence). This CDR3 spans 20 amino acids.

This clonotype was seen many times. J is TRBJ2-1 and V is TRBV7-9, with 7 bases aligning to TRBD1. CDR1 SEHNR and CDR2 FQNEAQ come from the germline V gene (reference sequence). The CDR3 has 15 residues. Germline trimming cut 5 bases from V and 0 bases from J; bases unmatched to any gene: 4. In DNA form, the CDR3 reads TGTGCCAGCAGCCCCCACAGGGGCTCCTACAATGAGCAGTTCTTC. Its protein product is CASSPHRGSYNEQFF.

This clonotype has a count of ten or more. The V gene is TRBV20-1, the J gene TRBJ2-7, with D possibly called TRBD1 or TRBD2 (5 bases each). The ends were cut back, 6 bases at V and 7 bases at J, with 16 bases in the middle. From germline, CDR1 is DFQATT and CDR2 SNEGSKA (reference sequence). The CDR3 is 12 residues long. The CDR3 bases are TGCAGTGCAGCCCAGGGCCCGGGAGAGCAGTACTTC. Its translation: CSAAQGPGEQYF.

This clonotype showed up many times. The chain recombines TRBV11-2 with TRBJ2-2, with D hard to call. The CDR3 length is 14 residues. The V gene lost 2 bases and the J gene lost 0 bases, with 4 bases spanning the gap. Germline-derived CDR1 and CDR2 are SGHAT and FQNNGV. The DNA for the CDR3 is TGTGCCAGCAGCTTACAGCCGAACACCGGGGAGCTGTTTTTT. As protein: CASSLQPNTGELFF.

This clonotype has ten or more counts. The chain links TRBV4-1 to TRBJ2-1, with 7 bases lining up with TRBD2. CDR1 MGHRA and CDR2 YSYEKL come from the germline V gene. This CDR3 region has 17 residues. V shed 3 bases, J shed 6 bases, and the junction held 14 bases outside the gene matches. CDR3 DNA sequence: TGCGCCAGCAGCCACTCGAAGGCGGGAGATTCAATCAATGAGCAGTTCTTC. Protein: CASSHSKAGDSINEQFF.

This clonotype was detected many times. The CDR3, as DNA: TGCGCCAGCAGCCAAGATCAGGCTAGCGTGGAGCAGTACTTC. Its protein is CASSQDQASVEQYF. This chain joins TRBV4-3 and TRBJ2-7, with D perhaps TRBD2 (6 bases). V dropped 0 bases and J dropped 7 bases, with 13 bases sitting between them. Germline lookup yields CDR1 LGHNA and CDR2 YSLEER. The CDR3 has 14 residues.

This clonotype was found a few times. At one end the junction does not follow the germline gene, possibly because of a read error. The chain carries TRBV11-2 and TRBJ2-5; D is tentatively TRBD1 or TRBD2 (5 bases each). CDR1 is SGHAT and CDR2 is FQNNGV in the germline V gene. The CDR3 is 14 amino acids. The CDR3, as DNA: TGTGCCAGCAGCTTAGCGGGACCTCAAGAGGCCCAGTACTTC. Protein product: CASSLAGPQEAQYF.